This TCR beta chain was sequenced for a study of molecular identifiers for immune sequencing clone quantification. Turning to the study itself: Five aliquots were made in replicates from the RNA of roughly 21,000 or 96,000 naive CD8 cells, and four were sequenced. Study-wide results and caveats: Naive cells had under 1% of molecules in clones above 20 RNA copies, effectors over 98%.

A word on this clonotype: Its antigen is currently unknown.

For naive CD8 T cells, sorting used the CD8+CD4-CCR7+CD45RA+ phenotype. The bulk TCR libraries were made with methods described before and with listed TCR primers. MiXCR was run by TCRdb on the PCR reads, yielding one entry per CDR3 protein. Found here are nearly 650,000 distinct CDR3 sequences, roughly 25% of them singletons; the top ten hold 0.7% to 0.95%. This TCR came from a human donor in good health. Some libraries in this study had Jurkat cell RNA spiked in. The specimen sequenced was naive CD8+ T cells from blood, with Jurkat cell RNA spiked in. This sample's subset: FACS-sorted CD8+CD4-CCR7+CD45RA+ naive T cells.

The CDR3 nucleotides read TGCAGCGTTGAGAGGTCCAACTCCTACGAGCAGTACTTC. Its protein product is CSVERSNSYEQYF. V is TRBV29-1 and J is TRBJ2-7, with unresolved D. Trimming left V 3 bases short and J 0 bases short, with 9 bases between. Germline assignment: CDR1 SQVTM and CDR2 ANQGSEA. CDR3 length: 13 residues.